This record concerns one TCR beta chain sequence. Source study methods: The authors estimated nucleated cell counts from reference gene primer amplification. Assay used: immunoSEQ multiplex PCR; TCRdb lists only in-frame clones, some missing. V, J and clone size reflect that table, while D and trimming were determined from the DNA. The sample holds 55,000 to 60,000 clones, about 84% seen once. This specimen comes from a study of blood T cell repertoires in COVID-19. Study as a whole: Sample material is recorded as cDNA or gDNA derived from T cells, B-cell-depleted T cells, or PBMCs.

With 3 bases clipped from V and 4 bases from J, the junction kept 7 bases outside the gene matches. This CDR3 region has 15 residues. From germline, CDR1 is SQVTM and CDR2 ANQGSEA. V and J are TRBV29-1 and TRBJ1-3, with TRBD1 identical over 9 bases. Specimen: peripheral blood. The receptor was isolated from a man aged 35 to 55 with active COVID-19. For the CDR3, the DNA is TGCAGCGTTGACCCGACAGGGGGAACGGGAAACACCATATATTTT. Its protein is CSVDPTGGTGNTIYF.